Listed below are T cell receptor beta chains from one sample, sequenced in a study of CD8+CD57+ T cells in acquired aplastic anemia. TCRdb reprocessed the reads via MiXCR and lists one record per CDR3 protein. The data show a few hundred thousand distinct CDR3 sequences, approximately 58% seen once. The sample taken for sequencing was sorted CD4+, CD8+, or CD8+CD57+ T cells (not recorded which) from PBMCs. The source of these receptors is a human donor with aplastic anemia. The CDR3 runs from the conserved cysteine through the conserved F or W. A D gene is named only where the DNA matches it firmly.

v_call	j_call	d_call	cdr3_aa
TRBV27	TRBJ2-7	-	CASSEAQLYEQYF
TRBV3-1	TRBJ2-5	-	CASSQDRTPETQYF
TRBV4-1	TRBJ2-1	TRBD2	CASSHVAGGDNEQFF
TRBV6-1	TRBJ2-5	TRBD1	CASSRGQGIMETQYF
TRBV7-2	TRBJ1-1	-	CASSATRQLNTEAFF
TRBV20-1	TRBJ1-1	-	CSARTDTEAFF
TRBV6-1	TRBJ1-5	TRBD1	CASTTEGGAFQPQHF
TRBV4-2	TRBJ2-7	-	CASSSWTGTALYEQYF
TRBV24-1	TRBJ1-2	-	CATSDRKQGTYGYTF
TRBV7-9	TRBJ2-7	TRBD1	CASSRGGENEQYF
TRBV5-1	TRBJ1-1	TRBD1	CASSEGQVAGAFF
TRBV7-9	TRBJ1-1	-	CASSFTAGNTEAFF
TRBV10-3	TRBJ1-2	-	CAISERGDNYGYTF
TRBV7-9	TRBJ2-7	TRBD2	CASSLTSGEYEQYF
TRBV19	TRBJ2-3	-	CASSNSQDSTDTQYF
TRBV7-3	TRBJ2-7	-	CASSLGGRGASYEQYF
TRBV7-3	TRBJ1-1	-	CASRPFGGGRRTEAFF
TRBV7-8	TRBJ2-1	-	CASSLGADLQYNEQFF
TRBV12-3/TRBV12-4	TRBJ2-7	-	CASKGQTYEQYF
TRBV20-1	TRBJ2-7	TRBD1	CSASGQGAYEQYF
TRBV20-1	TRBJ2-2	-	CSARRGNSGELFF
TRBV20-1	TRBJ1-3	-	CSAPRTEADTIYF
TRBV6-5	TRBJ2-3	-	CASSFSQPTDTQYF
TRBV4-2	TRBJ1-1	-	CASSQVTSNTEAFF
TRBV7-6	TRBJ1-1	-	CASSPLTEAFF
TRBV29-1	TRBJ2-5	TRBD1	CSVEAGTVGGTQYF
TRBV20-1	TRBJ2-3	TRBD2	CSASRQRGGTDTQYF
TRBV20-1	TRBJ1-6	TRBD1	CSARGRTGVGSPLHF
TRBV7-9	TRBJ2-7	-	CASTRSDSPYEQYF
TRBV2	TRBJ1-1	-	CASSPPGLTNTEAFF
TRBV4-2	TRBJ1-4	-	CASSPRLGGDEKLFF
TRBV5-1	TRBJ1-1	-	CASSFGYGTGITEAFF
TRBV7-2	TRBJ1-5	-	CASSLGPGAGQPQHF
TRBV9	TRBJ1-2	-	CASSVASGGYTF
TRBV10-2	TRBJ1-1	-	CASSEMLNTEAFF
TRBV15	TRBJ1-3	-	CATSSREGSGNTIYF
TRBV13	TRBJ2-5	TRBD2	CASSAFPGLASETQYF
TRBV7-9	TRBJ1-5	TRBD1	CASSQDSGGGQPQHF
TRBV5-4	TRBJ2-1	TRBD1	CASSWRGTGYNEQFF
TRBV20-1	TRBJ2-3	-	CSAFSAGGTDTQYF
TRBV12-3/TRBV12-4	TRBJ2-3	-	CASSLQISTDTQYF
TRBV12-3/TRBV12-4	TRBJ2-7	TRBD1	CASRDRASSEQYF
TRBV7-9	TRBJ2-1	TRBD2	CASSPEPTGTNYNEQFF
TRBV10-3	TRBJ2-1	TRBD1	CAISEPDRDRGSNEQFF
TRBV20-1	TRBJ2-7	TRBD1	CSARARTGGAYEQYF
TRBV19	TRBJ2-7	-	CASSTADSLSYERYF
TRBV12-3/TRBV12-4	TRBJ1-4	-	CASTPTGWRKLFF
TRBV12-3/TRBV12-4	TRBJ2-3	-	CASSLYFAGTDTQYF
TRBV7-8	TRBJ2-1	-	CASSLASGVPYNEQFF
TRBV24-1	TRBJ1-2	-	CATQGTDYGYTF
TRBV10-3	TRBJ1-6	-	CAISESRGAPNSPLHF
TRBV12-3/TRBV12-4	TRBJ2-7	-	CASGSGYEQYF